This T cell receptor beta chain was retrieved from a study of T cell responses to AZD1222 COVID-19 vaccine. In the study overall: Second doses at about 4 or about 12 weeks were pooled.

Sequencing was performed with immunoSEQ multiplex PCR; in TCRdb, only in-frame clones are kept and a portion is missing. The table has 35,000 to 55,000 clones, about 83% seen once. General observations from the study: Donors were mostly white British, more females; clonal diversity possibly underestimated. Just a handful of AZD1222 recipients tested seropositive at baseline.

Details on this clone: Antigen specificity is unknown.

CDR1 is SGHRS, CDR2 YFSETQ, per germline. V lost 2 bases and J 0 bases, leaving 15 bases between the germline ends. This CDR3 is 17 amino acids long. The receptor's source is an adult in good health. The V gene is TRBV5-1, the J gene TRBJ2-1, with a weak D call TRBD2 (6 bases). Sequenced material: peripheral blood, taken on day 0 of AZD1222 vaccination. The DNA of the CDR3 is TGCGCCAGCAGCTTTCTAGCGTTAGGGGCCTCCTACAATGAGCAGTTCTTC. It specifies CASSFLALGASYNEQFF.